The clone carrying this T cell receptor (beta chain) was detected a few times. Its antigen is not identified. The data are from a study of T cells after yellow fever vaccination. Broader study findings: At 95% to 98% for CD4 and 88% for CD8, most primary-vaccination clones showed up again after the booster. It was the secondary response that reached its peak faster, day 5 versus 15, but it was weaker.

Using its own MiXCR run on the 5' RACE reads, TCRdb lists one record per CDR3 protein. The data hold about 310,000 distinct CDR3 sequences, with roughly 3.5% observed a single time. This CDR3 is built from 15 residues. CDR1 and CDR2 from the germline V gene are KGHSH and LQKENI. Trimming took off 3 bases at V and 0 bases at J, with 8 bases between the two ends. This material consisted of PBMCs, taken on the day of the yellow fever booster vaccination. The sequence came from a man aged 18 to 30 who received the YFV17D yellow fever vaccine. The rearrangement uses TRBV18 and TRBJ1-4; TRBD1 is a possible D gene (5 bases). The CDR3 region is CASSPTASTNEKLFF. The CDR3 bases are TGTGCCAGCTCACCGACAGCCTCAACTAATGAAAAACTGTTTTTT.